This TCR beta chain was sequenced in a study of graft-versus-host responses after intestinal transplantation. The overall study: Transplantation in recipients was multivisceral, liver-intestinal, or isolated intestinal. Anti-thymocyte globulin was used for induction in all recipients, who then took tacrolimus and steroids for approximately 3 years.

The study, taken as a whole, reports: Investigators detected GvH clones in recipient marrow, with some emerging earlier in ileum or blood.

Looked up from germline, CDR1 is SEHNR and CDR2 is FQNEAQ (reference sequence). J gave up 6 bases and V 5 bases, and 7 bases lay outside the gene matches. This CDR3 is 13 amino acids long. Of note for this clone: Its antigen is currently unknown.

TCRdb's table, derived via immunoSEQ multiplex PCR, lists solely in-frame clones and lacks some. The data show 20,000 or so clones, with over 70% seen just once and under 2% held by the top ten. The V and J genes are TRBV7-9 and TRBJ2-7, with TRBD1 identical over 7 bases. The sequence was collected from a human patient who received an intestinal transplant, so some T cells may come from the graft donor. Sequencing used PBMCs, obtained 14 days after transplant. The DNA of the CDR3 is TGTGCCAGCAGCCGACAACAGGGGACCGAGCAGTACTTC. Translating gives CASSRQQGTEQYF.